This T cell receptor (beta chain) was retrieved from a study of Graves' ophthalmopathy and Graves' hyperthyroidism. Study summary: Samples of peripheral blood were obtained at initial diagnosis, prior to treatment of any kind. Overall study findings and caveats: Sensitivity of around 86% and specificity of almost 83% were achieved when a 13-signature model separated ophthalmopathy from stable hyperthyroidism.

This CDR3 is built from 18 residues. The V gene's germline CDR1 is SGHAT and CDR2 FQNNGV. V was pared by 5 bases and J by 1 base, with 20 bases between. This clonotype was counted at least ten times. Its antigen is not known. Amplifying from RNA transcripts, the study obtained TCR beta CDR3 regions. First-round RT-PCR relied on HTBI primers, and a second-round multiplex PCR came next. TCRdb reprocessed the multiplex PCR reads via MiXCR and lists one record per CDR3 protein. Counted here are approximately 410,000 distinct CDR3 sequences, approximately 15% occurring once; the ten biggest clones make up around 6.6%.

The rearrangement links TRBV11-2 to TRBJ2-2, with unresolved D. The TCR was taken from a woman aged 18-29 years with stable Graves' hyperthyroidism. The specimen was peripheral blood. DNA of the CDR3: TGTGCCAGCAGCCCGACCCGCCCCAGTCAGTGGAACACCGGGGAGCTGTTTTTT. Its protein product is CASSPTRPSQWNTGELFF.